The rows below give T cell receptor beta chains drawn from one sample of a study of blood T cell repertoires in COVID-19. TCRdb's copy holds only in-frame clones and misses some; the assay was immunoSEQ multiplex PCR. This sample has roughly 110,000 clones, with 85% to 95% found just once. The source material was peripheral blood. The receptors derive from a woman in her 30s with acute or convalescent COVID-19. The CDR3 runs from the conserved cysteine through the conserved F or W. The D gene is left open where the match is weak. For some rows the clone size is stated as once, few or many, or as a class when expanded; others skip it.

15,TRBD2,NA,TRBV5-6,TRBJ2-2,CASSLGGRDTGELFF,TGTGCCAGCAGCTTGGGCGGGAGGGACACCGGGGAGCTGTTTTTT
13,NA,NA,TRBV5-1,TRBJ1-1,CASRGQTNTEAFF,TGCGCCAGCAGAGGACAGACGAACACTGAAGCTTTCTTT
16,NA,NA,TRBV19,TRBJ2-1,CASNTGTTSSYNEQFF,TGTGCCAGTAACACAGGGACTACGAGCTCCTACAATGAGCAGTTCTTC
18,NA,few,TRBV6-6,TRBJ1-1,CASSRRGEWGERDTEAFF,TGTGCCAGCAGTCGCCGGGGGGAGTGGGGTGAGAGGGACACTGAAGCTTTCTTT
15,TRBD1,NA,TRBV6-5,TRBJ1-2,CASSRTLTGNYGYTF,TGTGCCAGCAGCCGGACCCTGACAGGGAACTATGGCTACACCTTC
14,NA,NA,TRBV6-4,TRBJ2-2,CASSDSSTTGELFF,TGTGCCAGCAGTGACTCGAGTACGACCGGGGAGCTGTTTTTT
13,NA,once,TRBV6-5,TRBJ1-5,CASKVAAHQPQHF,TGTGCCAGCAAGGTGGCGGCTCATCAGCCCCAGCATTTT
19,TRBD1,NA,TRBV4-3,TRBJ1-2,CASSQDGGGGTGGNYGYTF,TGCGCCAGCAGCCAAGACGGCGGAGGCGGGACAGGGGGCAACTATGGCTACACCTTC
15,TRBD2,NA,TRBV14,TRBJ2-1,CASSQPGGLGNEQFF,TGTGCCAGCAGCCAACCGGGAGGGTTAGGCAATGAGCAGTTCTTC
14,TRBD1,NA,TRBV19,TRBJ2-1,CASSLQGGFNEQFF,TGTGCCAGTAGTCTACAGGGGGGTTTCAATGAGCAGTTCTTC
17,TRBD1,few,TRBV4-1,TRBJ1-1,CASSQVTGGPPNTEAFF,TGCGCCAGCAGCCAGGTGACAGGGGGCCCTCCGAACACTGAAGCTTTCTTT
14,TRBD2,NA,TRBV4-2,TRBJ2-3,CASSQESGADTQYF,TGTGCCAGCAGCCAAGAAAGCGGGGCGGATACGCAGTATTTT
15,NA,NA,TRBV9,TRBJ2-7,CASSVAGTSPYEQYF,TGTGCCAGCAGCGTAGCGGGTACTAGTCCCTACGAGCAGTACTTC
13,NA,NA,TRBV7-2,TRBJ2-7,CASSFGVYHEQYF,TGTGCCAGCAGCTTCGGTGTGTACCACGAGCAGTACTTC
15,NA,NA,TRBV27,TRBJ1-5,CASKMMQGNNQPQHF,TGTGCCAGCAAAATGATGCAGGGAAACAATCAGCCCCAGCATTTT
13,NA,NA,TRBV12-3/TRBV12-4,TRBJ2-2,CASSYRATGELFF,TGTGCCAGCAGTTACAGGGCCACCGGGGAGCTGTTTTTT
14,NA,NA,TRBV28,TRBJ2-5,CASSLSTAQETQYF,TGTGCCAGCAGTCTGTCGACAGCACAAGAGACCCAGTACTTC
14,TRBD2,NA,TRBV20-1,TRBJ2-1,CSASHSGGANEQFF,TGCAGTGCTAGTCATAGCGGGGGGGCCAATGAGCAGTTCTTC
23,NA,NA,TRBV21-1,TRBJ2-1,CASSNPGLAGGPLALSSYNEQFF,TGTGCCAGCAGCAACCCTGGACTAGCGGGAGGGCCTTTAGCTTTGAGCTCCTACAATGAGCAGTTCTTC
13,TRBD2,few,TRBV19,TRBJ2-3,CASTLGGADTQYF,TGTGCCAGTACCCTGGGGGGGGCAGATACGCAGTATTTT
15,TRBD1,NA,TRBV30,TRBJ1-3,CAWSGTGAPGNTIYF,TGTGCCTGGTCCGGGACAGGGGCCCCTGGAAACACCATATATTTT
13,NA,NA,TRBV2,TRBJ1-1,CASMGGRLAEAFF,TGTGCCAGCATGGGAGGGAGGCTGGCTGAAGCTTTCTTT
16,NA,NA,TRBV4-3,TRBJ2-2,CASSQDGRGYTGELFF,TGCGCCAGCAGCCAAGATGGGAGAGGTTACACCGGGGAGCTGTTTTTT
15,NA,NA,TRBV5-6,TRBJ2-7,CASSLNQRAAYEQYF,TGTGCCAGCAGCTTGAATCAGCGGGCAGCCTACGAGCAGTACTTC
14,NA,NA,TRBV4-1,TRBJ1-2,CASSLVQDHYGYTF,TGCGCCAGCAGCCTGGTGCAGGATCACTATGGCTACACCTTC
16,TRBD2,NA,TRBV9,TRBJ2-5,CASSVAPTGGSETQYF,TGTGCCAGCAGCGTAGCTCCAACGGGAGGTTCGGAGACCCAGTACTTC
13,NA,NA,TRBV5-3,TRBJ1-2,CARSLEGYYGYTF,TGTGCCAGAAGCTTGGAGGGGTACTATGGCTACACCTTC
20,TRBD2,NA,TRBV6-2/TRBV6-3,TRBJ2-1,CASSPIASNGRVLALNEQFF,TGTGCCAGCAGCCCTATAGCTTCTAACGGGAGGGTTTTAGCTCTCAATGAGCAGTTCTTC
17,NA,NA,TRBV7-9,TRBJ1-1,CASSSWTVSPMNTEAFF,TGTGCCAGCAGCTCATGGACAGTCAGCCCTATGAACACTGAAGCTTTCTTT
14,TRBD2,NA,TRBV10-1,TRBJ2-1,CASSVGSGSNEQFF,TGCGCCAGCAGTGTCGGTAGCGGGAGCAATGAGCAGTTCTTC
15,NA,NA,TRBV7-9,TRBJ2-3,CASSLIGQGGGTQYF,TGTGCCAGCAGTTTAATTGGACAGGGAGGGGGTACGCAGTATTTT
14,TRBD1,NA,TRBV7-2,TRBJ1-4,CASSLSRQGEKLFF,TGTGCCAGCAGCTTGTCGCGACAGGGGGAAAAACTGTTTTTT
13,NA,NA,TRBV12-5,TRBJ2-7,CASCPDSSYEQYF,TGTGCTAGTTGCCCGGACAGTTCCTACGAGCAGTACTTC
14,TRBD2,NA,TRBV6-5,TRBJ2-7,CASCRLAGTYEQYF,TGTGCCAGCTGTCGGTTAGCGGGGACCTACGAGCAGTACTTC
15,NA,many,TRBV9,TRBJ2-7,CASSALGGGTGEQYF,TGTGCCAGCAGCGCCCTGGGGGGGGGCACGGGCGAGCAGTACTTC
19,NA,NA,TRBV4-3,TRBJ1-2,CASSQEVLPGYVSVGGYTF,TGCGCCAGCAGCCAAGAAGTCCTGCCAGGGTACGTCTCGGTGGGCGGCTACACCTTC
12,TRBD1,once,TRBV29-1,TRBJ1-2,CSAGTAHYGYTF,TGCAGCGCTGGGACAGCTCACTATGGCTACACCTTC
16,NA,NA,TRBV30,TRBJ1-5,CAWSVAGAPSNQPQHF,TGTGCCTGGAGTGTTGCGGGGGCGCCTAGCAATCAGCCCCAGCATTTT
12,NA,once,TRBV29-1,TRBJ1-5,CSAGGANQPQHF,TGCAGCGCCGGGGGGGCCAATCAGCCCCAGCATTTT
15,TRBD2,NA,TRBV5-1,TRBJ2-2,CASSFLAANTGELFF,TGCGCCAGCAGCTTTCTAGCGGCCAACACCGGGGAGCTGTTTTTT
16,TRBD2,NA,TRBV7-9,TRBJ2-5,CASGLAGGIGAETQYF,TGTGCCAGCGGACTAGCGGGAGGAATTGGGGCCGAGACCCAGTACTTC
13,NA,NA,TRBV10-1,TRBJ1-1,CASSQGSNTEAFF,TGCGCCAGCAGTCAGGGTTCGAACACTGAAGCTTTCTTT
16,TRBD1,NA,TRBV4-3,TRBJ1-5,CASSLTPGQGFQPQHF,TGCGCCAGCAGCCTAACGCCTGGACAGGGGTTTCAGCCCCAGCATTTT
14,NA,NA,TRBV21-1,TRBJ2-3,CASSNGASTDTQYF,TGTGCCAGCAGCAATGGGGCTAGCACAGATACGCAGTATTTT
11,NA,NA,TRBV29-1,TRBJ1-2,CSVGRSDGYTF,TGCAGCGTTGGCAGGTCTGATGGCTACACCTTC
14,NA,NA,TRBV19,TRBJ1-5,CASSIGGRDQPQHF,TGTGCCAGTAGTATCGGTGGGAGAGATCAGCCCCAGCATTTT
17,NA,NA,TRBV28,TRBJ2-1,CASSLWARQGIYNEQFF,TGTGCCAGCAGTTTATGGGCGCGGCAGGGGATCTACAATGAGCAGTTCTTC
17,NA,once,TRBV27,TRBJ2-1,CASSFFQGPPTYNEQFF,TGTGCCAGCAGTTTTTTTCAGGGCCCCCCCACCTACAATGAGCAGTTCTTC
16,NA,NA,TRBV7-9,TRBJ1-3,CASSQLKGKTGNTIYF,TGTGCCAGCAGCCAACTCAAGGGGAAAACTGGAAACACCATATATTTT
16,NA,NA,TRBV6-5,TRBJ2-1,CASSYSSGRVGHEQFF,TGTGCCAGCAGTTACTCGAGTGGCAGGGTGGGGCATGAGCAGTTCTTC
14,TRBD1,NA,TRBV5-4,TRBJ2-7,CASSEGQGAGEQYF,TGTGCCAGCAGCGAAGGACAGGGGGCGGGGGAGCAGTACTTC
15,NA,few,TRBV6-2/TRBV6-3,TRBJ2-3,CASSYLLGSADTQYF,TGTGCCAGCAGTTACCTCCTCGGGAGTGCAGATACGCAGTATTTT
14,NA,NA,TRBV4-3,TRBJ2-7,CASSQARFSYEQYF,TGCGCCAGCAGCCAAGCGAGGTTCTCCTACGAGCAGTACTTC
15,NA,NA,TRBV11-2,TRBJ1-4,CASSLVDNWLEKLFF,TGTGCCAGCAGCTTAGTCGACAACTGGCTTGAAAAACTGTTTTTT
12,NA,NA,TRBV28,TRBJ1-3,CASSPERNTIYF,TGTGCCAGCAGTCCAGAAAGAAACACCATATATTTT